These 8 T cell receptor beta chains were all obtained from the same sample, sequenced in a study of T cell repertoires in cytomegalovirus infection. The antigens for these receptors are not known. TCRdb processed the reads anew with MiXCR; each CDR3 protein has one entry. The sample has 200,000 to 250,000 distinct CDR3 sequences; 35% to 40% are singletons. Specimen: CD8+ T cells from cultured PBMCs, collected from culture after CMV antigen stimulation. These receptors were taken from a human donor in good health (CMV status not recorded). Some clones in this sample may be carry-over from other donors' samples.

The V and J genes are TRBV7-9 and TRBJ1-2; D unclear. V lost 3 bases and J lost 2, with 10 bases in between. The CDR3 contains 14 residues. Germline V lookup: CDR1 SEHNR, CDR2 FQNEAQ (reference sequence). The CDR3 loop reads CASSFPTENYGYTF. CDR3 coding DNA: TGTGCCAGCAGCTTCCCGACGGAAAACTATGGCTACACCTTC.

The rearrangement joins TRBV7-9 to TRBJ2-1; the D call may be TRBD1 or TRBD2 (6 bases each). Germline V gene data show CDR1 as SEHNR and CDR2 as FQNEAQ (reference sequence). V gave up 1 base and J gave up 14 bases, with 12 bases separating them. The CDR3 is 12 residues long. In DNA form, the CDR3 reads TGTGCCAGCAGCTTAGGCGGAGGGGGGAAGTTCTTC. Protein: CASSLGGGGKFF. Full variable domain (outside the CDR3, taken from reference TRBV7-9 and TRBJ2-1): DTGVSQNPRHKITKRGQNVTFRCDPISEHNRLYWYRQTLGQGPEFLTYFQNEAQLEKSRLLSDRFSAERPKGSFSTLEIQRTEQGDSAMYLCASSLGGGGKFFGPGTRLTVL.

A few counts support this clonotype. The chain employs TRBV7-4 and TRBJ2-6; 9 bases line up with TRBD1. CDR1 and CDR2 (germline): SGHVT, SQSDAQ. The CDR3 consists of 19 residues. Unmatched junction bases numbered 14, after V lost 5 bases and J lost 3 bases. CDR3 residues: CASSPPPRTGESGANVLTF. The CDR3 DNA sequence: TGTGCCAGCAGCCCCCCCCCTCGGACAGGGGAGAGTGGGGCCAACGTCCTGACTTTC.

V usage is TRBV28 and J usage is TRBJ2-2; perhaps D is TRBD1 or TRBD2 (5 bases each). The CDR3 has 14 residues. Trimming shortened V by 5 bases and J by 5 bases, and 12 bases separated the two germline ends. Germline V lookup: CDR1 MDHEN, CDR2 SYDVKM. This CDR3 reads CASSPGTGTGELFF. The CDR3 coding sequence is TGTGCCAGCAGTCCCGGGACGGGGACCGGGGAGCTGTTTTTT.

V usage is TRBV19 and J usage is TRBJ1-5; TRBD1 aligns across 7 bases. The CDR3 is 15 amino acids. With 9 bases clipped from V and 4 bases from J, the junction kept 12 bases outside the gene matches. Germline-derived CDR1 and CDR2 are LNHDA and SQIVND (reference sequence). The CDR3 reads CASSHAGGGNQPQHF. The CDR3 DNA is TGTGCCAGCAGCCACGCAGGGGGTGGGAATCAGCCCCAGCATTTT.

The chain is built from TRBV7-2 and TRBJ1-1; no clear D. The germline CDR1 and CDR2 sequences are SGHTA and FQGNSA. The CDR3 consists of 14 residues. The V gene lost 6 bases and the J gene lost 4 bases, with 15 bases spanning the gap. Here the CDR3 reads CASSLLTGGTEAFF. Here the CDR3 DNA reads TGTGCCAGCAGTCTCTTGACCGGTGGCACTGAAGCTTTCTTT.

This clonotype has a handful of counts. V is TRBV27 and J is TRBJ1-1; D may be TRBD1 (5 bases). V lost 5 bases to trimming and J lost 1 base, with 11 bases between them. Per germline, CDR1 MNHEY and CDR2 SMNVEV (reference sequence). CDR3 length equals 14 residues. CDR3 amino acids: CASSIRARNTEAFF. In nucleotides, the CDR3 is TGTGCCAGCAGTATCAGGGCCAGGAACACTGAAGCTTTCTTT.

The chain carries TRBV27 and TRBJ2-6; no reliable D call. Germline-derived CDR1 and CDR2 are MNHEY and SMNVEV (reference sequence). V was shortened by 5 bases and J by 0 bases, with 11 bases between the two germline ends. This CDR3 has 16 residues. The CDR3 DNA reads TGTGCCAGCAGTCCCCGGAAGAGCTCTGGGGCCAACGTCCTGACTTTC. It specifies CASSPRKSSGANVLTF.